The 8 T cell receptor beta chains below come from one sample, sequenced in a study of shared clonotypes between healthy human individuals. This table comes from immunoSEQ multiplex PCR, and its TCRdb copy is limited to in-frame clones, with some not included. Of about 470,000 clones in the sample, around 75% were seen once. The sample comprised PBMCs. The origin of the receptors is a woman aged 40 to 50 in good health. Some clones in this sample may be carry-over from other donors' samples.

With regard to this clone: A junction end diverges from the germline sequence, so it may reflect a read error. This chain connects TRBV7-7 to TRBJ2-5; TRBD1 agrees at 10 bases. The CDR3 consists of 15 residues. CDR1 is SSHAT and CDR2 is FNYEAQ in the germline V gene (reference sequence). This CDR3 is CASSLGTGEGETQYF. For the CDR3, the DNA is TGTGCTAGCAGCTTGGGGACAGGGGAGGGAGAGACCCAGTACTTC.

This sequence joins TRBV19 and TRBJ2-7; 9 nucleotides agree with TRBD2. Germline CDR1 is LNHDA and CDR2 is SQIVND (reference sequence). This CDR3 comprises 14 residues. V was clipped by 10 bases and J by 3 bases; unmatched bases: 10. The CDR3 reads CATAKTSGIYEQYF. CDR3 nucleotides: TGTGCCACCGCGAAGACTAGCGGTATCTACGAGCAGTACTTC.

This clone came up a few times. The chain links TRBV5-1 to TRBJ2-7, with D perhaps TRBD1 or TRBD2 (5 bases each). CDR1 is SGHRS, CDR2 YFSETQ, per germline. V shed 3 bases and J shed 6 bases, with 16 bases lying between them. The length of the CDR3 is 14 residues. CDR3 in amino acids: CASSWGIARSEQYF. The DNA of the CDR3 is TGCGCCAGCAGCTGGGGGATCGCTCGTAGCGAGCAGTACTTC.

The chain carries TRBV27 and TRBJ1-4; D unresolved. The V end lost 4 bases, the J end lost 7 bases, and 13 bases lay between the germline ends. The CDR3 spans 14 residues. Germline V gene lookup returns CDR1 MNHEY and CDR2 SMNVEV (reference sequence). The CDR3 region has the DNA TGTGCCAGCAGTTCTACGCACCGGAGTGAAAAACTGTTTTTT. This sequence encodes CASSSTHRSEKLFF. The variable domain in full, completed from reference TRBV27 and TRBJ1-4, reads EAQVTQNPRYLITVTGKKLTVTCSQNMNHEYMSWYRQDPGLGLRQIYYSMNVEVTDKGDVPEGYKVSRKEKRNFPLILESPSPNQTSLYFCASSSTHRSEKLFFGSGTQLSVL.

This clone has only one observation. The rearrangement uses TRBV10-2 and TRBJ2-2; 8 bases are a match to TRBD2. The V segment lost 6 bases and the J segment 2 bases; nucleotides outside the gene matches: 2. The germline gives CDR1 WSHSY, CDR2 SAAADI. This CDR3 contains 14 residues. The CDR3 bases are TGCGCCAGCAGGACTAGCGTTAACACCGGGGAGCTGTTTTTT. Translated: CASRTSVNTGELFF.

The chain links TRBV5-5 to TRBJ2-3; 7 nucleotides agree with TRBD2. Germline CDR1 is SGHKS and CDR2 is YYEKEE (reference sequence). This CDR3 is 15 amino acids long. Trimming at V came to 1 base and at J to 1 base, leaving 3 bases not matched to a gene. Here the CDR3 reads CASSLWAGGTDTQYF. For the CDR3, the DNA is TGTGCCAGCAGCTTGTGGGCGGGAGGCACAGATACGCAGTATTTT.

This clone came up a few times. The rearrangement links TRBV29-1 to TRBJ2-1; 15 nucleotides line up with TRBD2. The J segment lost 9 bases and the V segment lost 7 bases, leaving 19 bases of the junction unmatched. The CDR3 consists of 18 residues. From germline, CDR1 is SQVTM and CDR2 ANQGSEA. CDR3 sequence reads: CSGTGTIGTSGRSGEQFF. CDR3 DNA sequence: TGCAGCGGTACCGGGACAATCGGGACTAGCGGGAGGAGTGGTGAGCAGTTCTTC.

The chain is built from TRBV15 and TRBJ2-1, with 9 bases that match TRBD1. The CDR3 length is 13 residues. The V gene's germline CDR1 is LNHNV and CDR2 YYDKDF (reference sequence). This CDR3 is CAAGQGLYNEQFF. The CDR3 bases are TGTGCGGCGGGACAGGGTTTATACAATGAGCAGTTCTTC.